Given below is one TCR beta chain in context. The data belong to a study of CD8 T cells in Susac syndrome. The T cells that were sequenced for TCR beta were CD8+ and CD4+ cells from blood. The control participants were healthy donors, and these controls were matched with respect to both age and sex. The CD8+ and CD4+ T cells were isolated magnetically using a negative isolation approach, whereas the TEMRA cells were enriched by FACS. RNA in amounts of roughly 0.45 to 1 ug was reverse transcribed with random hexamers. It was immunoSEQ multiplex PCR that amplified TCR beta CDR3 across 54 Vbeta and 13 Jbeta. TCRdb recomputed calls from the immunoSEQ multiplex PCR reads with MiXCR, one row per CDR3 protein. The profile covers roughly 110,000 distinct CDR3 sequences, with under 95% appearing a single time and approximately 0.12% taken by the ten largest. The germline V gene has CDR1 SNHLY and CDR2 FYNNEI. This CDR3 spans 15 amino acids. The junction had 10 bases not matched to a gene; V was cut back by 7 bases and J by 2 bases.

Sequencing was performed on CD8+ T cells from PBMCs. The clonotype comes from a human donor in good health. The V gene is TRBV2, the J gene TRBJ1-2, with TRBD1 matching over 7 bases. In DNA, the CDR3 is TGTGCCAGCAAACCTACAGGGGCGGGCAACTATGGCTACACCTTC. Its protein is CASKPTGAGNYGYTF.